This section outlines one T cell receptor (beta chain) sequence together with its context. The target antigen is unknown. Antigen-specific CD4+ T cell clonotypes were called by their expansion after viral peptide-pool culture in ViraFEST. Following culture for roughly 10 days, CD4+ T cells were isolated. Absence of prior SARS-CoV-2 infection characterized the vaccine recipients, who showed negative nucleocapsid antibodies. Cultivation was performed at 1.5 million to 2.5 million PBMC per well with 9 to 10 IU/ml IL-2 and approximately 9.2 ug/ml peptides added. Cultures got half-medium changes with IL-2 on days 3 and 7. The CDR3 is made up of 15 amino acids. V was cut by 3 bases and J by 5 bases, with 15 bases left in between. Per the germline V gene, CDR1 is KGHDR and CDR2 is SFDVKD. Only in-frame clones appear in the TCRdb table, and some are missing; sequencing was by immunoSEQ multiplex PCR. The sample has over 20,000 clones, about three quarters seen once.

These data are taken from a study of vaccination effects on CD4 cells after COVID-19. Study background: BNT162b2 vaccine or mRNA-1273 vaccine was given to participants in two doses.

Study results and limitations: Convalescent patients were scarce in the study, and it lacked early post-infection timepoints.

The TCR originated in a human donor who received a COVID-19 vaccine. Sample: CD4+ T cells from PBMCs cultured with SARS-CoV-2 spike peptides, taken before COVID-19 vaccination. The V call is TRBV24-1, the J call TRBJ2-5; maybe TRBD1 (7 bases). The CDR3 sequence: CATSDPGGGRETQYF. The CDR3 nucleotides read TGTGCCACCAGTGATCCAGGAGGGGGCCGGGAGACCCAGTACTTC.